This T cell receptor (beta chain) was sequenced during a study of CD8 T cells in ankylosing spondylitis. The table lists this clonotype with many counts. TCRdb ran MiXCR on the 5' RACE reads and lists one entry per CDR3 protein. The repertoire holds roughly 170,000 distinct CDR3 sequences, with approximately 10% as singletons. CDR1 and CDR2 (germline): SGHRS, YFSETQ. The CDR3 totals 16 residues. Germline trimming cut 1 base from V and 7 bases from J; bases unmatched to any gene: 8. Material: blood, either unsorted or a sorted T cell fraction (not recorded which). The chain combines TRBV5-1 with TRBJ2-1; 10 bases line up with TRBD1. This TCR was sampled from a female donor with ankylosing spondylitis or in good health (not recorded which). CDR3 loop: CASSLPGTGVLNEQFF. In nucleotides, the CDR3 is TGCGCCAGCAGCTTGCCTGGGACAGGGGTCTTGAATGAGCAGTTCTTC.